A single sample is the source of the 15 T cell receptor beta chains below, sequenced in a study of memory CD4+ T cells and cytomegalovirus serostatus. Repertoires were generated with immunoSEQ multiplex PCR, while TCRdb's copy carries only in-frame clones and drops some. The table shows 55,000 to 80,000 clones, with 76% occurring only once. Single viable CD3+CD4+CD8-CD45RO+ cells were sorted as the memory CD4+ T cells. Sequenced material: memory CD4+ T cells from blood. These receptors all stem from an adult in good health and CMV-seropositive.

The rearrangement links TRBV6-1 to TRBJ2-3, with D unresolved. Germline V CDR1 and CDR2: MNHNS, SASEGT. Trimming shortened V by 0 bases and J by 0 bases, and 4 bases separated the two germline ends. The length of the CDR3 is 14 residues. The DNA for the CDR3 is TGTGCCAGCAGTGAAGCGGCTAGCACAGATACGCAGTATTTT. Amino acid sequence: CASSEAASTDTQYF.

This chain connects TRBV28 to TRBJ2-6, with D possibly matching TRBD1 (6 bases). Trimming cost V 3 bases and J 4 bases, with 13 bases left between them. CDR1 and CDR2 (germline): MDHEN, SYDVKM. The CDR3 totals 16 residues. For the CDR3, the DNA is TGTGCCAGCAGTTTTGGGGCCAGGGGAGGGGCCAACGTCCTGACTTTC. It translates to CASSFGARGGANVLTF.

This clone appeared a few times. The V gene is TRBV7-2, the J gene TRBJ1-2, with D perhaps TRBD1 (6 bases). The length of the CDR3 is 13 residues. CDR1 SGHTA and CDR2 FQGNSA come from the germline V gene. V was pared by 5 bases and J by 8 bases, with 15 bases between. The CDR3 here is CASSTFTGTGYTF. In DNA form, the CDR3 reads TGTGCCAGCAGCACCTTCACAGGGACCGGCTACACCTTC.

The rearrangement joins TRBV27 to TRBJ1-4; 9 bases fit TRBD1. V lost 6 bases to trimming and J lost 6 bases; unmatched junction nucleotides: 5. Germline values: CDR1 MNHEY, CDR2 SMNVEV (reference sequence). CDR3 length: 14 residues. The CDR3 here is CASRPGQGYEKLFF. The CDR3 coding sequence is TGTGCCAGCAGGCCGGGACAGGGTTATGAAAAACTGTTTTTT.

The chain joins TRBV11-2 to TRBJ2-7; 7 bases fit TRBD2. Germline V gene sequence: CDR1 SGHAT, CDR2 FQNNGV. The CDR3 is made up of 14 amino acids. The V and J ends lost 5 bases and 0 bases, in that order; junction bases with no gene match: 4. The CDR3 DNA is TGTGCCAGCAGCGCCCGGACTAGCTCCTACGAGCAGTACTTC. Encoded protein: CASSARTSSYEQYF.

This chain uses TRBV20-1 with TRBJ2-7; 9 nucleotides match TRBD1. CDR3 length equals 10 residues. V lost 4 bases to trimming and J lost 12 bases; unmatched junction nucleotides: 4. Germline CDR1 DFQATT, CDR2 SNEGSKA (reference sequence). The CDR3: CSAKGQGLYF. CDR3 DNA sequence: TGCAGTGCTAAGGGACAGGGTCTGTACTTC.

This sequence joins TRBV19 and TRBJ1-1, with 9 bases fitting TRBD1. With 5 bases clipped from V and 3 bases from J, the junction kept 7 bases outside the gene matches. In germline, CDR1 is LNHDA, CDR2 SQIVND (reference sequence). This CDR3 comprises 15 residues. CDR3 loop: CASSAGQGWDTEAFF. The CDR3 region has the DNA TGTGCCAGTAGTGCCGGACAGGGGTGGGACACTGAAGCTTTCTTT.

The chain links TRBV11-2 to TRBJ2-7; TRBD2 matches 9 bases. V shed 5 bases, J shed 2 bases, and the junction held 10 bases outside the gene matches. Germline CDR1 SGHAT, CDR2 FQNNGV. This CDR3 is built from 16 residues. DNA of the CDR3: TGTGCCAGCAGCCTCTCCCTGGCGGGGGGGGCCTACGAGCAGTACTTC. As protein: CASSLSLAGGAYEQYF.

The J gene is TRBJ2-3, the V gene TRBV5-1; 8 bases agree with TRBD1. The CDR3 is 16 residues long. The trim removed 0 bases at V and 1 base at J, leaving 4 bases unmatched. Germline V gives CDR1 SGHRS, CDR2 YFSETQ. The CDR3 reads CASSLALGQGTDTQYF. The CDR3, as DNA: TGCGCCAGCAGCTTGGCCTTGGGACAGGGCACAGATACGCAGTATTTT. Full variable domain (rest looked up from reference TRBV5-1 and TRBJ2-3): KAGVTQTPRYLIKTRGQQVTLSCSPISGHRSVSWYQQTPGQGLQFLFEYFSETQRNKGNFPGRFSGRQFSNSRSEMNVSTLELGDSALYLCASSLALGQGTDTQYFGPGTRLTVL.

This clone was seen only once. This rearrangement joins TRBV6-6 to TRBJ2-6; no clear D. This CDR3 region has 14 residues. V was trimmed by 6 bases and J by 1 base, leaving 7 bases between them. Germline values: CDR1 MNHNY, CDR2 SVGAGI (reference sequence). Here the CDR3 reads CASRVISGANVLTF. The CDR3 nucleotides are TGTGCCAGCAGGGTAATTTCTGGGGCCAACGTCCTGACTTTC.

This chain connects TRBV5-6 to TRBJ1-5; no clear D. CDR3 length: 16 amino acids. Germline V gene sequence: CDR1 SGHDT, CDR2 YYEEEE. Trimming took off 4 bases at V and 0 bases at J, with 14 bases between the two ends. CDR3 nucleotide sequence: TGTGCCAGCAGCCGGTGGGCGGGGAGTAGCAATCAGCCCCAGCATTTT. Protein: CASSRWAGSSNQPQHF.

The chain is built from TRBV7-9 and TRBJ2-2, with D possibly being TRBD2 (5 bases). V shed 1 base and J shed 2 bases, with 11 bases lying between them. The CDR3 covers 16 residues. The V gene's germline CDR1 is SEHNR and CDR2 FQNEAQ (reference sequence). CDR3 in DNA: TGTGCCAGCAGCTTAGGCGGCGGGTCCAACACCGGGGAGCTGTTTTTT. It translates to CASSLGGGSNTGELFF.

CDR3 nucleotides: TGTGCCAGCAGCGGGGGGGACGGGAACTATGGCTACACCTTC. Protein product: CASSGGDGNYGYTF. The chain has TRBV9 and TRBJ1-2; tentatively, D is TRBD1 (5 bases). Between the trimmed V and J ends, which lost 3 bases and 2 bases, there was a span of 11 bases. The CDR3 is 14 amino acids. CDR1 SGDLS and CDR2 YYNGEE come from the germline V gene.

CDR3: CASSLWSGEGTEAFF. In DNA form, the CDR3 reads TGCGCCAGCAGCTTGTGGTCAGGGGAAGGCACTGAAGCTTTCTTT. The chain is built from TRBV5-1 and TRBJ1-1; tentatively, D is TRBD1 (6 bases). The V and J ends lost 1 base and 4 bases respectively, with 14 bases between them. The CDR3 spans 15 residues. Germline CDR1 is SGHRS and CDR2 is YFSETQ.

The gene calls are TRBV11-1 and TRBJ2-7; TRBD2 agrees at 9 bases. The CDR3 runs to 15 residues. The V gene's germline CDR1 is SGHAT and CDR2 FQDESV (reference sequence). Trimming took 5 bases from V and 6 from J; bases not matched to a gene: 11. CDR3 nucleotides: TGTGCCAGCAGCCCGCGGGTAGCGGGAGTATCCGAGCAGTACTTC. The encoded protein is CASSPRVAGVSEQYF.